This TCR beta chain derives from a study of T cells in Graves' hyperthyroidism and ophthalmopathy. On the study more broadly: Prior to any treatment, at the point of initial diagnosis, peripheral blood was collected.

In its sample, this clonotype was seen many times. The antigen is unknown. RNA transcripts served as the template for amplifying TCR beta CDR3 regions. A set of HTBI primers served as the primers for a first-round RT-PCR of the TCR CDR3. Using its own MiXCR run on the multiplex PCR reads, TCRdb lists one record per CDR3 protein. The sample holds about half a million distinct CDR3 sequences, about 20% seen once. Overall study findings and caveats: Expanded thyroid clonotypes (above 0.001) were mostly also found in blood.

The germline V and J ends were trimmed by 0 bases and 6 bases, with 14 bases remaining between them. CDR3 length equals 14 residues. Germline V gene lookup returns CDR1 GTSNPN and CDR2 SVGIG (reference sequence). The chain carries TRBV30 and TRBJ1-1; D is unclear. The sample was blood. This clonotype was sampled from a middle-aged man with Graves' ophthalmopathy. The CDR3 coding sequence is TGTGCCTGGAGTGTACGGCCGGGTACGGCTGAAGCTTTCTTT. It yields the protein CAWSVRPGTAEAFF.